This TCR beta chain was documented in a study of blood T cell repertoires in COVID-19. The CDR3 is made up of 16 amino acids. From germline, CDR1 is SGHTA and CDR2 FQGTGA. V gave up 5 bases and J gave up 5 bases; unmatched junction bases: 9. As originally analysed: Estimation of nucleated cell counts relied on the amplification of reference gene primers. Here immunoSEQ multiplex PCR was the method, and the copy in TCRdb shows in-frame clones only, minus some. V and J calls and clone size come straight from that table; D and trimming were deduced from the DNA. The sample includes about 200,000 clones, approximately 86% of them seen just once.

The sequenced sample consisted of peripheral blood. The origin of this receptor is a man between 60 and 70 years old with acute or convalescent COVID-19. The genes are TRBV7-3 and TRBJ2-2; 9 positions agree with TRBD1. CDR3 sequence: CASSASTGGSTGELFF. The CDR3 bases are TGTGCCAGCAGCGCCTCTACAGGGGGCTCAACCGGGGAGCTGTTTTTT.